Listed below are T cell receptor beta chains from one sample, sequenced in a study of blood T cell repertoires in COVID-19. Profiling relied on immunoSEQ multiplex PCR, and the TCRdb table lists in-frame clones only, not all of them. The sample has 40,000 to 55,000 clones; 83% are singletons. Sequenced sample: peripheral blood. The receptors were sampled from a man aged 40-49 years with acute or convalescent COVID-19. The CDR3 runs from the conserved cysteine through the conserved F or W. The order of the fields is V gene, CDR3 length, D gene, J gene, CDR3 DNA, CDR3 protein. The D gene is left open where the match is weak.

v_gene: TRBV5-8
len: 17
d_gene: TRBD2
j_gene: TRBJ2-3
CDR3nt: TGTGCCAGCAGCCCGACTTTGACTAGCGGACTCACAGATACGCAGTATTTT
CDR3aa: CASSPTLTSGLTDTQYF

v_gene: TRBV11-2
len: 14
d_gene: .
j_gene: TRBJ2-7
CDR3nt: TGTGCCAGCAGCTTTAGCGGTAACTCCTACGAGCAGTACTTC
CDR3aa: CASSFSGNSYEQYF

v_gene: TRBV7-9
len: 16
d_gene: TRBD2
j_gene: TRBJ2-1
CDR3nt: TGTGCCAGCAGCCGAATAACTAGCGGGAGGGGTCAAGAGCAGTTCTTC
CDR3aa: CASSRITSGRGQEQFF

v_gene: TRBV2
len: 14
d_gene: TRBD1
j_gene: TRBJ1-6
CDR3nt: TGTGCCAGCAGTCTACCGACAGGGCAATCACCCCTCCACTTT
CDR3aa: CASSLPTGQSPLHF

v_gene: TRBV9
len: 15
d_gene: TRBD1
j_gene: TRBJ2-7
CDR3nt: TGTGCCAGCAGCACAGGGACAGGGCTCTCCTACGAGCAGTACTTC
CDR3aa: CASSTGTGLSYEQYF

v_gene: TRBV6-6
len: 18
d_gene: .
j_gene: TRBJ1-4
CDR3nt: TGTGCCAGCAGTCACACCTATGCGCAACAGGGAAAGAATGAAAAACTGTTTTTT
CDR3aa: CASSHTYAQQGKNEKLFF